This T cell receptor (beta chain) was recorded in a study of beta chain features in type 1 diabetes. Broader study findings: Moderately but significantly shorter TCRB CDR3s were found in Type 1 diabetes patients in all four CD4+ subsets.

This clone was seen a handful of times. Its antigen is not known. Since all of the isolated RNA was reverse transcribed, expressed TCRB transcripts were what got sequenced. Libraries were prepared by immunoSEQ multiplex PCR; TCRdb keeps only in-frame clonotypes and omits some of them. The data show 250,000 to 300,000 clones, with approximately 8.1% seen just once and more than 1% held by the top ten. V shed 1 base, J shed 3 bases, and the junction held 7 bases outside the gene matches. The germline V gene encodes CDR1 LGHNA and CDR2 YSLEER. The CDR3 is 17 amino acids. Sequenced input: central memory CD4+ T cells from blood. This TCR derives from a woman younger than 35 in good health. The chain carries TRBV4-3 and TRBJ2-5; 11 bases agree with TRBD2. This CDR3 is CASSQAPTTSGEETQYF. The CDR3 DNA is TGCGCCAGCAGCCAAGCACCAACGACTAGCGGGGAAGAGACCCAGTACTTC.